A single sample gave rise to the 28 T cell receptor beta chains below, sequenced in a study of shared clonotypes between healthy human individuals (dated by TCRdb to the early 2020s). Library preparation employed the immunoSEQ multiplex PCR assay. TCRdb's version of the immuneACCESS table is confined to in-frame rearrangements and falls short of the full clone set. An unresolved V gene accounts for under half of the shortfall where checked; the remainder is of unknown origin. The sample table shows over 850,000 clones, and 78% are seen once. The top ten clonotypes cover 0.61% of the sample. The source material was memory CD4+ T cells from PBMCs. Sample cell subset or site, as interpreted from the label and publication: CD45RA-negative fraction. All receptors derive from a man younger than 30 in good health. Some clones in this sample may be carry-over from other donors' samples.

This clone was found a few times. This sequence joins TRBV25-1 and TRBJ2-4; D tentatively fits TRBD1 or TRBD2 (5 bases each). The germline gives CDR1 MGHDK, CDR2 SYGVNS. The CDR3 loop spans 13 amino acids. Trimming left V 5 bases short and J 7 bases short, with 12 bases between. The CDR3 DNA is TGTGCCAGCAGTCGCCAGGGCGGGAACATTCAGTACTTC. Its translation is CASSRQGGNIQYF.

The genes are TRBV5-1 and TRBJ2-7, with TRBD2 matching 8 bases. The length of the CDR3 is 15 residues. Germline trimming cut 4 bases from V and 6 bases from J; bases unmatched to any gene: 12. Germline values: CDR1 SGHRS, CDR2 YFSETQ. CDR3 in amino acids: CASSINPGLESEQYF. The CDR3 region has the DNA TGCGCCAGCAGCATAAATCCGGGACTAGAATCCGAGCAGTACTTC.

V and J are TRBV28 and TRBJ2-1; 13 bases fit TRBD2. The J segment lost 4 bases and the V segment lost 5 bases, leaving 2 bases of the junction unmatched. Germline V gene lookup returns CDR1 MDHEN and CDR2 SYDVKM. This CDR3 contains 15 residues. In DNA, the CDR3 is TGTGCCAGCAGTAAACTAGCGGGAGGGTACAATGAGCAGTTCTTC. It encodes CASSKLAGGYNEQFF.

This rearrangement joins TRBV2 to TRBJ2-7, with 11 bases matching TRBD1. Per the germline V gene, CDR1 is SNHLY and CDR2 is FYNNEI. V lost 5 bases, J lost 12 bases, and 12 bases stayed unmatched. The CDR3 is made up of 14 amino acids. The CDR3 loop is CASSPGTGGLGRYF. CDR3 nucleotides: TGTGCCAGCAGTCCCGGGACAGGGGGGCTAGGGAGGTACTTC.

This clone was found once. The rearrangement uses TRBV5-1 and TRBJ1-3; maybe TRBD1 (6 bases). This CDR3 has 19 residues. The germline V and J ends were trimmed by 4 bases and 1 base, with 24 bases remaining between them. Per the germline V gene, CDR1 is SGHRS and CDR2 is YFSETQ. The DNA of the CDR3 is TGCGCCAGCAGCACCCAGACAGGAGGTCAGGTTGGGTCTGGAAACACCATATATTTT. Amino acid sequence: CASSTQTGGQVGSGNTIYF.

As regards this clone: A much larger clone is a single base away; this may be a read error. The V and J genes are TRBV6-6 and TRBJ1-3; no definite D call. The CDR3 has 11 residues. V dropped 10 bases and J dropped 0 bases, with 4 bases sitting between them. Germline V gene sequence: CDR1 MNHNY, CDR2 SVGAGI (reference sequence). The CDR3 spells CATSSGNTIYF. DNA for the CDR3: TGTGCCACCAGCTCTGGAAACACCATATATTTT.

This clone was recorded many times. This chain links TRBV7-9 with TRBJ1-2, with a weak D call TRBD1 (5 bases). From germline, CDR1 is SEHNR and CDR2 FQNEAQ (reference sequence). The V and J ends lost 5 bases and 4 bases respectively, with 14 bases between them. The CDR3 sequence is 14 residues long. CDR3 region: CASSVAGRSYGYTF. In DNA form, the CDR3 reads TGTGCCAGCAGCGTCGCAGGGCGTTCCTATGGCTACACCTTC.

This rearrangement joins TRBV18 to TRBJ2-1, with unresolved D. V was cut by 0 bases and J by 7 bases, with 16 bases left in between. Per germline, CDR1 KGHSH and CDR2 LQKENI. The CDR3 has 16 residues. CDR3 loop: CASSPPAGGVGNEQFF. In nucleotides, the CDR3 is TGTGCCAGCTCACCACCCGCCGGCGGAGTAGGAAATGAGCAGTTCTTC.

V and J are TRBV30 and TRBJ1-2; D call uncertain. CDR3 size: 13 residues. The V and J ends lost 0 bases and 4 bases respectively, with 9 bases between them. The germline V gene encodes CDR1 GTSNPN and CDR2 SVGIG (reference sequence). CDR3: CAWSVGISYGYTF. CDR3 nucleotide sequence: TGTGCCTGGAGTGTAGGGATCAGCTATGGCTACACCTTC. The full variable domain, its missing parts supplied by reference TRBV30 and TRBJ1-2, is SQTIHQWPATLVQPVGSPLSLECTVEGTSNPNLYWYRQAAGRGLQLLFYSVGIGQISSEVPQNLSASRPQDRQFILSSKKLLLSDSGFYLCAWSVGISYGYTFGSGTRLTVV.

J is TRBJ2-1 and V is TRBV7-3, with 10 bases fitting TRBD2. Germline loops: CDR1 SGHTA, CDR2 FQGTGA. The CDR3 loop spans 14 amino acids. The V segment lost 2 bases and the J segment 6 bases; nucleotides outside the gene matches: 1. The CDR3 reads CASSLASGGNEQFF. In DNA form, the CDR3 reads TGTGCCAGCAGCTTAGCTAGCGGGGGCAATGAGCAGTTCTTC.

In this sample, this clone turned up many times. The chain links TRBV4-3 to TRBJ2-1, with D uncertain. Looked up from germline, CDR1 is LGHNA and CDR2 is YSLEER. The CDR3 is 14 amino acids. The V end lost 1 base, the J end lost 4 bases, and 8 bases lay between the germline ends. The CDR3 reads CASSQARKYNEQFF. CDR3 coding DNA: TGCGCCAGCAGCCAAGCCCGGAAATACAATGAGCAGTTCTTC.

The chain links TRBV29-1 to TRBJ2-7, with 10 bases identical to TRBD1. V was pared by 6 bases and J by 1 base, with 9 bases of the junction left unmatched. This CDR3 contains 15 residues. Germline V gene lookup returns CDR1 SQVTM and CDR2 ANQGSEA. The CDR3 loop is CSVKTPGQGSYEQYF. As DNA, the CDR3 is TGCAGCGTCAAAACACCGGGACAGGGGTCCTACGAGCAGTACTTC.

This sequence joins TRBV19 and TRBJ2-7; a possible D gene is TRBD1 (7 bases). Trimming stripped 6 bases from V and 0 bases from J, with 15 bases between. This CDR3 spans 15 amino acids. The germline CDR1 and CDR2 sequences are LNHDA and SQIVND (reference sequence). In nucleotides, the CDR3 is TGTGCCAGTAGGAGGGGGCAGGGGGGCTCCTACGAGCAGTACTTC. It yields the protein CASRRGQGGSYEQYF.

This clone was detected a few times. V and J are TRBV28 and TRBJ2-5, with 14 bases aligning to TRBD2. The V and J ends lost 5 bases and 5 bases, in that order; junction bases with no gene match: 7. Germline CDR1 MDHEN, CDR2 SYDVKM. CDR3 length: 16 amino acids. The CDR3 here is CASSPRTSGRWETQYF. The CDR3 DNA is TGTGCCAGCAGTCCCCGGACTAGCGGGAGGTGGGAGACCCAGTACTTC.

The chain has TRBV28 and TRBJ2-7; 10 bases line up with TRBD2. V lost 3 bases to trimming and J lost 2 bases; unmatched junction nucleotides: 4. The germline V gene has CDR1 MDHEN and CDR2 SYDVKM. The CDR3 runs to 15 residues. This CDR3 reads CASSFPSGSPYEQYF. The CDR3 nucleotides read TGTGCCAGCAGTTTCCCTAGCGGGAGCCCCTACGAGCAGTACTTC.

The chain combines TRBV4-1 with TRBJ2-3; TRBD1 agrees at 11 bases. After removal of 3 bases from V and 3 bases from J, the junction contained 5 bases not matched to a gene. The length of the CDR3 is 16 residues. CDR1 is MGHRA and CDR2 is YSYEKL in the germline V gene. The CDR3 reads CASSQAGTGGTDTQYF. CDR3 bases: TGCGCCAGCAGCCAGGCCGGGACAGGGGGTACAGATACGCAGTATTTT.

The chain uses TRBV5-8 and TRBJ2-3, with D unclear. V was trimmed by 4 bases and J by 2 bases, leaving 8 bases between them. Germline loops: CDR1 SGHTS, CDR2 YDEGEE. This CDR3 contains 13 residues. The CDR3, as DNA: TGTGCCAGCAGCCCCTCTACCACAGATACGCAGTATTTT. Its protein is CASSPSTTDTQYF.

The gene calls are TRBV15 and TRBJ1-2; maybe TRBD1 (5 bases). There are 15 residues in the CDR3. V lost 9 bases and J 4 bases, leaving 21 bases between the germline ends. The V gene's germline CDR1 is LNHNV and CDR2 YYDKDF (reference sequence). The CDR3 spells CATRRDGASFYGYTF. The CDR3 DNA reads TGTGCCACACGCCGGGACGGAGCCTCTTTCTATGGCTACACCTTC.

This chain joins TRBV6-5 and TRBJ2-1; TRBD2 aligns across 9 bases. Germline V lookup: CDR1 MNHEY, CDR2 SVGAGI. Trimming took 2 bases from V and 2 from J; bases not matched to a gene: 4. The length of the CDR3 is 16 residues. The DNA for the CDR3 is TGTGCCAGCAGTTACCAGGGCGGGAGGGCCTACAATGAGCAGTTCTTC. This gives the protein CASSYQGGRAYNEQFF.

The chain carries TRBV29-1 and TRBJ2-7; D may be TRBD1 or TRBD2 (5 bases each). The CDR3 runs 14 residues. Trimming stripped 4 bases from V and 3 bases from J, with 16 bases between. Germline V gene sequence: CDR1 SQVTM, CDR2 ANQGSEA. This CDR3 is CSVVIREWVYEQYF. The DNA for the CDR3 is TGCAGCGTTGTAATCAGGGAGTGGGTCTACGAGCAGTACTTC.

Worth noting for this clone: At the DNA level, this CDR3 is encoded by other sequences in the same sample as well. This sequence joins TRBV6-5 and TRBJ1-1; unclear D gene. Per germline, CDR1 MNHEY and CDR2 SVGAGI. The V and J ends lost 0 bases and 0 bases respectively, with 2 bases between them. CDR3 length: 13 amino acids. The CDR3 DNA is TGTGCCAGCAGTTACTCCGTGAACACTGAAGCTTTCTTT. Translation: CASSYSVNTEAFF.

The gene calls are TRBV30 and TRBJ2-1; TRBD2 agrees at 11 bases. The V and J ends lost 7 bases and 4 bases, in that order; junction bases with no gene match: 6. The V gene's germline CDR1 is GTSNPN and CDR2 SVGIG (reference sequence). There are 14 residues in the CDR3. CDR3 in DNA: TGTGCCTTATTAAGGACTAGCGGGTACAATGAGCAGTTCTTC. This encodes CALLRTSGYNEQFF.

The J gene is TRBJ2-5, the V gene TRBV11-2; maybe TRBD2 (5 bases). Germline V lookup: CDR1 SGHAT, CDR2 FQNNGV. The CDR3 contains 12 residues. Trimming removed 8 bases at V and 4 bases at J, with 11 bases between. The CDR3 protein is CASGGARETQYF. CDR3 DNA sequence: TGTGCCAGCGGAGGAGCCCGAGAGACCCAGTACTTC.

This clone appeared a single time. V is TRBV5-4 and J is TRBJ2-6; D tentatively fits TRBD1 or TRBD2 (5 bases each). The length of the CDR3 is 17 residues. Trimming shortened V by 0 bases and J by 4 bases, and 14 bases separated the two germline ends. Germline V gives CDR1 SGHNT, CDR2 YYREEE (reference sequence). DNA for the CDR3: TGTGCCAGCAGCTTGGTCAGTTCAGGGACCGGGGCCAACGTCCTGACTTTC. It yields the protein CASSLVSSGTGANVLTF.

The chain carries TRBV29-1 and TRBJ2-3; TRBD1 is a possible D gene (6 bases). The CDR3 covers 14 residues. CDR1 and CDR2 from the germline V gene are SQVTM and ANQGSEA. Trimming cost V 0 bases and J 4 bases, with 11 bases left between them. The CDR3 DNA follows: TGCAGCGTTGAAGACCCACAGGGATCAGATACGCAGTATTTT. Translation: CSVEDPQGSDTQYF.

As for this clone: Other DNA variants within this sample encode the same CDR3. Here the CDR3 reads CAWSLGGAYGYTF. The CDR3 nucleotides read TGTGCCTGGAGTTTGGGGGGCGCCTATGGCTACACCTTC. The chain combines TRBV30 with TRBJ1-2; D is possibly TRBD1 (6 bases). This CDR3 region has 13 residues. Trimming took off 2 bases at V and 4 bases at J, with 11 bases between the two ends. Germline V gene data show CDR1 as GTSNPN and CDR2 as SVGIG (reference sequence).

This clone was observed a single time. The chain has TRBV27 and TRBJ2-3, with 15 nucleotides matching TRBD2. CDR1 and CDR2 from the germline V gene are MNHEY and SMNVEV (reference sequence). This CDR3 has 19 amino acids. Losses at the gene ends were 5 bases for V and 7 bases for J; bases not matched to a gene: 16. The CDR3 spells CASSIRTSGRAFASNTQYF. The CDR3, as DNA: TGTGCCAGCAGTATCAGGACTAGCGGGAGGGCCTTTGCCTCGAATACGCAGTATTTT.

Only a few counts were recorded for this clone. The genes are TRBV28 and TRBJ1-2; D gene unclear. In germline, CDR1 is MDHEN, CDR2 SYDVKM. Trimming took 5 bases from V and 0 from J, leaving 10 bases between them. The CDR3 loop spans 14 amino acids. The CDR3 sequence: CASSPAVSNYGYTF. Here the CDR3 DNA reads TGTGCCAGCAGTCCGGCAGTTTCTAACTATGGCTACACCTTC.